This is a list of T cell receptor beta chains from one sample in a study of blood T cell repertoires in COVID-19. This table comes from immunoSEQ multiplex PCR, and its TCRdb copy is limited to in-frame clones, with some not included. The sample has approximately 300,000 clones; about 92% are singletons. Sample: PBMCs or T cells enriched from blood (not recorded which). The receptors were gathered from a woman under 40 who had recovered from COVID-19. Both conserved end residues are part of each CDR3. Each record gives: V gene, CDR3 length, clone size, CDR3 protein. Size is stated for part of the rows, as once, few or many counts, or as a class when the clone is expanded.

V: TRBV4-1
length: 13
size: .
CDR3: CASSQLPGTRAFF

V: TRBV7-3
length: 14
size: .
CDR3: CASTVNHRGEKLFF

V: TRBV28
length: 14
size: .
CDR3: CASSLSGSGNTIYF

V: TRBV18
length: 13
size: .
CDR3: CASSPRRGLGQFF

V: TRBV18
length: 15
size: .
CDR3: CASSPDSQLNTEAFF

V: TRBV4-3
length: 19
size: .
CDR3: CASSQAGGWEPRQRTEAFF

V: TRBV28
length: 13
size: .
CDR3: CASRKQGRPEAFF

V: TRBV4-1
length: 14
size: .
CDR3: CASSQVPVNTEAFF

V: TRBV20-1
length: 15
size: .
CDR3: CSASGWGGGGDEQYF

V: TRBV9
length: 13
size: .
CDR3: CASSVQGLGELFF

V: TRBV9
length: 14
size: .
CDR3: CASSVGGPLYEQYF

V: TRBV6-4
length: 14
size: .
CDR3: CASSPGGGSHEQYF

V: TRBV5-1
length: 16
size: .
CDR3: CASSFKLAGLQEAQYF

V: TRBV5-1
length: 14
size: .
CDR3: CASRPGTGGTEAFF

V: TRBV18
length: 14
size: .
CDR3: CASSPLEGPYGYTF

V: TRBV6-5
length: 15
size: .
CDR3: CASSYTARSGYEQYF

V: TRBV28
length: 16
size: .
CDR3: CASSSGRGGMNTEAFF

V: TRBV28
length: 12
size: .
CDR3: CASSFLGGGYTF

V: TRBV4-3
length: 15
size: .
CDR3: CASSQEFQVNQPQHF

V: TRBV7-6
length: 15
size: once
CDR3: CASSSAGHDQETQYF

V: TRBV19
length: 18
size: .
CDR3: CASSIGQGALKSNQPQHF

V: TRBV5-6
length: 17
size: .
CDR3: CASRPPKAHPTSEAQHF

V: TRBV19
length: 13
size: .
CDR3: CASSINPGLPQHF

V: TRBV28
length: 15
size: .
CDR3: CASSKGEGVGYGYTF

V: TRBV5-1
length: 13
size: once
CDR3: CASSLLPRDTQYF

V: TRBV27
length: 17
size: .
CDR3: CASSLYPPRQGGMGQYF

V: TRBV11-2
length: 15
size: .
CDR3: CASSLRGTGLGPQYF

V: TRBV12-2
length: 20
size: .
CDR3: CASRFIMLVTSGRPWETQYF

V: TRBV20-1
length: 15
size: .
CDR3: CSASRGTGGDQPQHF

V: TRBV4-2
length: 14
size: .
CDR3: CASSPTKASYEQYF

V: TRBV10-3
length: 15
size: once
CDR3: CATKGGGKNTGELFF

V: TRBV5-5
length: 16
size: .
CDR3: CASSLEQGAAKNIQYF

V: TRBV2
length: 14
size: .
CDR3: CASSEGQLSSPLHF

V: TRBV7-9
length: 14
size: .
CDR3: CASSPPETPYGYTF

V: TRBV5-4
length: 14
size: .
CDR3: CASSLVGQDYGYTF